One and the same sample provided the 21 T cell receptor beta chains below, sequenced in a study of neoadjuvant anti-PD-1 for oral cavity cancer. The table came from immunoSEQ multiplex PCR; TCRdb's copy has only in-frame clones and leaves some out. Of about 61,000 clones in the sample, approximately 80% were seen once. Material: PBMCs, obtained before nivolumab (anti-PD-1) treatment. These receptors were taken from a person aged 35-79 years with oral cavity squamous cell carcinoma.

CDR3 DNA: TGTGCCAGCAGCTTGACAGGGCTCTCTGGAAACACCATATATTTT. Protein product: CASSLTGLSGNTIYF. V and J are TRBV5-8 and TRBJ1-3, with D maybe TRBD1 (6 bases). Germline CDR1 SGHTS, CDR2 YDEGEE. The CDR3 length is 15 residues. Trimming shortened V by 1 base and J by 0 bases, and 8 bases separated the two germline ends.

The chain combines TRBV7-2 with TRBJ1-2, with D possibly being TRBD1 (5 bases). The germline V and J ends were trimmed by 5 bases and 0 bases, with 13 bases remaining between them. There are 15 residues in the CDR3. Germline CDR1 SGHTA, CDR2 FQGNSA. The CDR3 region is CASSPNPGTNYGYTF. The DNA of the CDR3 is TGTGCCAGCAGCCCGAACCCAGGGACTAACTATGGCTACACCTTC.

V is TRBV11-3 and J is TRBJ1-1; 8 positions match TRBD1. After removal of 3 bases from V and 1 base from J, the junction contained 4 bases not matched to a gene. Germline V gene data show CDR1 as SGHNT and CDR2 as YENEEA. CDR3 size: 15 residues. The CDR3 coding sequence is TGTGCCAGCAGCTTCGGACAGGGAGGGAACACTGAAGCTTTCTTT. Its translation is CASSFGQGGNTEAFF.

The chain joins TRBV29-1 to TRBJ1-1, with a tentative D call TRBD1 (6 bases). CDR3 length: 13 amino acids. Per the germline V gene, CDR1 is SQVTM and CDR2 is ANQGSEA. The germline V and J ends were trimmed by 7 bases and 1 base, with 13 bases remaining between them. This CDR3 reads CSGHLQGNTEAFF. The CDR3 DNA sequence: TGCAGCGGTCATTTACAGGGGAACACTGAAGCTTTCTTT.

V is TRBV19 and J is TRBJ2-7; no clear D. There are 14 residues in the CDR3. Germline V gene sequence: CDR1 LNHDA, CDR2 SQIVND (reference sequence). V gave up 6 bases and J gave up 0 bases, with 12 bases separating them. CDR3 in amino acids: CASSIVLSSYEQYF. The CDR3 DNA reads as TGTGCCAGTAGCATCGTCCTAAGCTCCTACGAGCAGTACTTC.

This clone turned up a few times. This chain connects TRBV5-6 to TRBJ2-5, with 9 bases fitting TRBD1. This CDR3 spans 13 amino acids. V gave up 3 bases and J gave up 7 bases; unmatched junction bases: 4. Germline lookup yields CDR1 SGHDT and CDR2 YYEEEE. Here the CDR3 DNA reads TGTGCCAGCAGCTCTCCGGACAGGGGGACCCAGTACTTC. Protein sequence: CASSSPDRGTQYF.

This rearrangement joins TRBV10-1 to TRBJ2-2; no reliable D call. Germline CDR1 reads WNHNN; CDR2 reads SYGVQD (reference sequence). CDR3 length: 16 amino acids. Trimming shortened V by 3 bases and J by 6 bases, and 17 bases separated the two germline ends. For the CDR3, the DNA is TGCGCCAGCAGTGATGGTGGCAGAACTCTGGCCGGGGAGCTGTTTTTT. Its protein is CASSDGGRTLAGELFF.

The V gene is TRBV6-5, the J gene TRBJ1-1, with 12 positions matching TRBD1. The V segment lost 6 bases and the J segment 6 bases; nucleotides outside the gene matches: 8. The CDR3 has 15 amino acids. Germline CDR1 reads MNHEY; CDR2 reads SVGAGI. The CDR3 reads CASRDDGTGGAEAFF. The CDR3 DNA follows: TGTGCCAGCAGGGACGATGGGACAGGGGGCGCTGAAGCTTTCTTT.

This rearrangement joins TRBV30 to TRBJ2-1; 10 bases are shared with TRBD2. Trimming removed 3 bases from V and 13 bases from J; junction bases left unmatched: 12. The length of the CDR3 is 14 residues. Germline V gives CDR1 GTSNPN, CDR2 SVGIG (reference sequence). The CDR3 protein is CAWRRGASGSGQFF. The CDR3 nucleotides are TGTGCCTGGAGGAGAGGGGCTAGCGGGAGCGGTCAGTTCTTC.

This clone turned up a few times. The chain combines TRBV5-6 with TRBJ2-7, with TRBD2 identical over 15 bases. J was trimmed by 7 bases and V by 2 bases; bases with no gene match: 4. Per germline, CDR1 SGHDT and CDR2 YYEEEE. CDR3 length: 15 residues. CDR3 residues: CASSFRTSGREEQYF. Written as DNA, the CDR3 is TGTGCCAGCAGCTTCCGGACTAGCGGGAGGGAAGAGCAGTACTTC.

The DNA for the CDR3 is TGTGCCAGCAGCACGGGACAGGGGGCGCGAGGAGGCACTGAAGCTTTCTTT. It encodes CASSTGQGARGGTEAFF. This chain connects TRBV11-1 to TRBJ1-1; 12 nucleotides agree with TRBD1. This CDR3 region has 17 residues. The J segment lost 4 bases and the V segment lost 5 bases, leaving 11 bases of the junction unmatched. Germline loops: CDR1 SGHAT, CDR2 FQDESV (reference sequence).

Sample share makes this clone medium-sized. The chain recombines TRBV7-9 with TRBJ2-1; the D is unclear. The germline V and J ends were trimmed by 5 bases and 3 bases, with 20 bases remaining between them. Germline V lookup: CDR1 SEHNR, CDR2 FQNEAQ (reference sequence). The CDR3 length is 17 residues. The DNA for the CDR3 is TGTGCCAGCAGCAGTTGGGAAGATTTGAGCTTCTACAATGAGCAGTTCTTC. It encodes CASSSWEDLSFYNEQFF.

Here the CDR3 reads CASRSGLAGGNEQYF. The CDR3 DNA sequence: TGCGCCAGCCGGTCAGGACTAGCGGGGGGAAACGAGCAGTACTTC. This chain connects TRBV5-1 to TRBJ2-7, with 14 bases lining up with TRBD2. Germline trimming cut 7 bases from V and 5 bases from J; bases unmatched to any gene: 8. The CDR3 is 15 residues long. Looked up from germline, CDR1 is SGHRS and CDR2 is YFSETQ.

The V and J genes are TRBV28 and TRBJ1-6; D is perhaps TRBD1 (6 bases). V was shortened by 3 bases and J by 4 bases, with 10 bases between the two germline ends. The CDR3 extends over 15 amino acids. Germline V gene lookup returns CDR1 MDHEN and CDR2 SYDVKM. The CDR3 reads CASSLDSKYNSPLHF. Here the CDR3 DNA reads TGTGCCAGCAGTTTGGACAGCAAGTATAATTCACCCCTCCACTTT.

This sequence joins TRBV15 and TRBJ2-7; TRBD1 or TRBD2 may be the D gene (5 bases each). This CDR3 has 15 amino acids. V gave up 6 bases and J gave up 5 bases, with 20 bases separating them. Germline assignment: CDR1 LNHNV and CDR2 YYDKDF (reference sequence). The CDR3 region has the DNA TGTGCCACCAGTCCTTCGCTCGGGGCGGGCGACGAGCAGTACTTC. It specifies CATSPSLGAGDEQYF.

V gene TRBV2 combines with J gene TRBJ1-2, with D possibly being TRBD1 (5 bases). The CDR3 has 14 amino acids. Trimming took off 7 bases at V and 4 bases at J, with 16 bases between the two ends. Looked up from germline, CDR1 is SNHLY and CDR2 is FYNNEI. The CDR3 reads CASTAVGASYGYTF. The CDR3 DNA follows: TGTGCCAGCACGGCGGTAGGGGCTTCCTATGGCTACACCTTC.

The chain is built from TRBV7-8 and TRBJ2-7; no firm D call. V shed 1 base and J shed 3 bases, with 10 bases lying between them. Germline V gives CDR1 SGHVS, CDR2 FQNEAQ. This CDR3 region has 14 residues. CDR3 sequence reads: CASSLGSEGYEQYF. CDR3 coding DNA: TGTGCCAGCAGCTTAGGGTCAGAAGGCTACGAGCAGTACTTC.

The chain employs TRBV25-1 and TRBJ1-2; D is possibly TRBD1 (5 bases). Germline V CDR1 and CDR2: MGHDK, SYGVNS. The CDR3 covers 13 residues. Trimming shortened V by 3 bases and J by 7 bases, and 12 bases separated the two germline ends. The CDR3 DNA reads TGTGCCAGCAGTGAGGGGGAGCCATTTGGCTACACCTTC. Its protein is CASSEGEPFGYTF.

The chain joins TRBV29-1 to TRBJ2-1; D might be TRBD2 (6 bases). V lost 8 bases and J 7 bases, leaving 9 bases between the germline ends. This CDR3 is built from 10 residues. Germline values: CDR1 SQVTM, CDR2 ANQGSEA. CDR3 protein: CSIGGNEQFF. As DNA, the CDR3 is TGCAGCATCGGGGGAAATGAGCAGTTCTTC.

The chain recombines TRBV6-6 with TRBJ2-7; D uncertain. The germline V and J ends were trimmed by 6 bases and 0 bases, with 9 bases remaining between them. This CDR3 contains 13 residues. CDR1 and CDR2 (germline): MNHNY, SVGAGI (reference sequence). CDR3 coding DNA: TGTGCCAGCAGCACGTCCGTCTCCTACGAGCAGTACTTC. It yields the protein CASSTSVSYEQYF.

The chain links TRBV10-2 to TRBJ1-1, with a possible D match to TRBD1 (6 bases). Germline V gene lookup returns CDR1 WSHSY and CDR2 SAAADI. V gave up 7 bases and J gave up 4 bases, with 16 bases separating them. There are 14 residues in the CDR3. CDR3 nucleotide sequence: TGCGCCAGCAACCCTTCGACAGGCAGCACTGAAGCTTTCTTT. This encodes CASNPSTGSTEAFF.